This entry lists 17 T cell receptor beta chains sequenced from one sample in a study of cytomegalovirus exposure and HLA in healthy donors. The PCR had 60 Vbeta and 13 Jbeta primers. The protocol was immunoSEQ multiplex PCR, while the TCRdb copy is restricted to in-frame clones and leaves out a portion. Of some 150,000 clones in the sample, approximately 78% are singletons; the top ten hold approximately 2.9%. The sequenced material came from PBMCs. The receptors shown here come from a man aged 40-50 years in good health and CMV-seropositive.

The chain uses TRBV2 and TRBJ2-6; tentative D call: TRBD1 (5 bases). Germline lookup yields CDR1 SNHLY and CDR2 FYNNEI. The CDR3 is 16 amino acids. The ends were cut back, 4 bases at V and 0 bases at J, with 10 bases in the middle. CDR3 bases: TGTGCCAGCAGTGCGCAGGGAAACTCTGGGGCCAACGTCCTGACTTTC. Translating gives CASSAQGNSGANVLTF.

V and J are TRBV28 and TRBJ2-7, with 11 bases matching TRBD2. Looked up from germline, CDR1 is MDHEN and CDR2 is SYDVKM. The V gene end was trimmed by 5 bases and the J gene end by 0 bases; junction bases not matched to a gene: 9. This CDR3 is 17 amino acids long. CDR3 sequence reads: CASSPIRLAGSSYEQYF. The CDR3 nucleotides are TGTGCCAGCAGTCCCATTCGACTAGCGGGGAGCTCCTACGAGCAGTACTTC.

The chain carries TRBV7-3 and TRBJ2-2; D might be TRBD1 (6 bases). The CDR3 is 14 residues long. Trimming removed 5 bases from V and 5 bases from J, with 12 bases in between. CDR1 and CDR2 from the germline V gene are SGHTA and FQGTGA. In nucleotides, the CDR3 is TGTGCCAGCAGCGTACAGGGTGAAACCGGGGAGCTGTTTTTT. Protein: CASSVQGETGELFF.

The rearrangement links TRBV7-3 to TRBJ2-1; TRBD2 agrees at 10 bases. CDR3 length: 15 amino acids. Germline V gene data show CDR1 as SGHTA and CDR2 as FQGTGA. The trim removed 4 bases at V and 10 bases at J, leaving 10 bases unmatched. The CDR3 coding sequence is TGTGCCAGCAGCTCTAATGCCCTAGCGGGAGACGAGCAGTTCTTC. Translated, it gives CASSSNALAGDEQFF.

The chain couples TRBV21-1 to TRBJ2-7; the table calls TRBD1, which could not be checked here. TRBV21-1 counts as a pseudogene. The CDR3 loop spans 21 amino acids. CDR3 sequence (DNA): TGTGCCAGCAGCAAATATATCGGGCGGGGCGCTACAGGGGCGAGAACCTACGAGCAGTACTTC. This translates into CASSKYIGRGATGARTYEQYF.

This clone has just one count. The rearrangement joins TRBV30 to TRBJ2-1; the match to TRBD2 covers 10 bases. The V gene end was trimmed by 2 bases and the J gene end by 2 bases; junction bases not matched to a gene: 9. CDR1 is GTSNPN and CDR2 is SVGIG in the germline V gene (reference sequence). The CDR3 runs to 17 residues. The CDR3 DNA reads as TGTGCCTGGAGTCCCCTCCCGCTAGCGGGAGCCTACAATGAGCAGTTCTTC. This sequence encodes CAWSPLPLAGAYNEQFF.

CDR3 protein: CASSRPGLAGYYNEQFF. The CDR3, as DNA: TGTGCCAGCAGCCGCCCGGGACTAGCGGGATACTACAATGAGCAGTTCTTC. This chain links TRBV28 with TRBJ2-1, with 13 bases aligning to TRBD2. The CDR3 totals 17 residues. V was clipped by 6 bases and J by 3 bases; unmatched bases: 8. Germline V gene sequence: CDR1 MDHEN, CDR2 SYDVKM.

As for this clone: One end of the junction fails to match germline, which may point to a read error. The chain recombines TRBV30 with TRBJ2-2; D is ambiguous. The germline CDR1 and CDR2 sequences are GTSNPN and SVGIG (reference sequence). The CDR3 has 13 amino acids. CDR3 amino acids: CAWRTANAGELFF. The CDR3, as DNA: TGTGCCTGGAGAACCGCGAACGCCGGGGAGCTGTTTTTT.

The chain combines TRBV7-9 with TRBJ1-1; no reliable D call. The CDR3 covers 14 residues. Trimming cost V 3 bases and J 5 bases, with 13 bases left between them. Germline CDR1 SEHNR, CDR2 FQNEAQ (reference sequence). The CDR3 region has the DNA TGTGCCAGCAGCTTGACAAGTGGAGGTACTGAAGCTTTCTTT. Translation gives CASSLTSGGTEAFF.

This chain links TRBV28 with TRBJ1-1; D gene ambiguous. The CDR3 contains 12 residues. Germline assignment: CDR1 MDHEN and CDR2 SYDVKM. Trimming removed 4 bases from V and 11 bases from J, with 14 bases in between. The CDR3 region has the DNA TGTGCCAGCAGTTCCCCCACGGCGCGGGCTTTCTTT. Translation gives CASSSPTARAFF. The entire variable domain, with the rest obtained from reference TRBV28 and TRBJ1-1, is as follows: DVKVTQSSRYLVKRTGEKVFLECVQDMDHENMFWYRQDPGLGLRLIYFSYDVKMKEKGDIPEGYSVSREKKERFSLILESASTNQTSMYLCASSSPTARAFFGQGTRLTVV.

About this clone itself: The sample holds other DNA sequences that translate to the same CDR3. The V and J genes are TRBV4-2 and TRBJ1-1; unclear D gene. The germline V gene encodes CDR1 LGHNA and CDR2 YNFKEQ. The CDR3 contains 14 residues. The V end was cut by 0 bases, the J end by 2 bases, with 7 bases between. The CDR3 region is CASSQDYSNTEAFF. CDR3 nucleotides: TGTGCCAGCAGCCAAGACTACAGTAACACTGAAGCTTTCTTT.

The chain uses TRBV19 and TRBJ1-1; maybe TRBD1 (5 bases). The CDR3 covers 12 residues. V was shortened by 7 bases and J by 8 bases, with 14 bases between the two germline ends. Germline V gene lookup returns CDR1 LNHDA and CDR2 SQIVND (reference sequence). CDR3: CASNGAAQEAFF. CDR3 bases: TGTGCCAGTAATGGGGCTGCACAGGAAGCTTTCTTT.

V gene TRBV29-1 combines with J gene TRBJ2-5, with 13 bases matching TRBD2. Germline CDR1 SQVTM, CDR2 ANQGSEA. Trimming removed 7 bases from V and 4 bases from J; junction bases left unmatched: 0. CDR3 length: 12 amino acids. DNA of the CDR3: TGCAGCGGACTAGCGGGAGGAGAGACCCAGTACTTC. This sequence encodes CSGLAGGETQYF.

The rearrangement uses TRBV13 and TRBJ2-3, with a tentative D call TRBD1 (5 bases). Germline CDR1 reads PRHDT; CDR2 reads FYEKMQ (reference sequence). V lost 4 bases and J 11 bases, leaving 19 bases between the germline ends. This CDR3 has 14 residues. The CDR3: CASSSVQGIVRQYF. DNA of the CDR3: TGTGCCAGCAGCTCAGTTCAGGGAATAGTTAGGCAGTATTTT.

The V and J genes are TRBV18 and TRBJ2-1; TRBD1 matches 8 bases. The CDR3 totals 15 residues. Per germline, CDR1 KGHSH and CDR2 LQKENI. V dropped 3 bases and J dropped 9; count of bases not matched to a gene: 10. CDR3 nucleotide sequence: TGTGCCAGCTCACCTAAACGGACAGGGAGCGGTGAGCAGTTCTTC. Its translation: CASSPKRTGSGEQFF.

J is TRBJ2-1 and V is TRBV12-5; the match to TRBD1 covers 7 bases. The V gene's germline CDR1 is LGHNT and CDR2 FRNRAP. The CDR3 extends over 16 amino acids. V dropped 5 bases and J dropped 0; count of bases not matched to a gene: 7. The CDR3 region has the DNA TGTGCTAGTGGTCCCGAGGGGGCAGGCTCCTACAATGAGCAGTTCTTC. Translation gives CASGPEGAGSYNEQFF.

This chain joins TRBV7-9 and TRBJ1-4; the match to TRBD1 covers 9 bases. This CDR3 is 15 amino acids long. Germline CDR1 is SEHNR and CDR2 is FQNEAQ (reference sequence). V trimming: 5 bases; J trimming: 8 bases; junction bases outside the gene matches: 9. The DNA for the CDR3 is TGTGCCAGCAGCCCGCGACAGGGGGGCTACGAAAAACTGTTTTTT. As protein: CASSPRQGGYEKLFF.